This TCR beta chain was documented in a study of relationships among human T cell subsets. TCR alpha and beta CDR3s were amplified from mRNA by semiquantitative ARM-PCR. Tagged nested gene-specific primers were used first, then communal superprimers amplified exponentially. One entry per CDR3 protein, called by TCRdb with MiXCR from the multiplex PCR reads. This table has over 7,000 distinct CDR3 sequences, approximately 70% appearing once. The CDR3 runs 15 residues. Trimming removed 4 bases at V and 0 bases at J, with 11 bases between. Germline CDR1 SGDLS, CDR2 YYNGEE. Pooled CD4+ and CD8+ T cells were bead-selected with anti-CD45RA to get naive and transitional cells.

The TCR originated in a man in his forties in good health. The V gene is TRBV9, the J gene TRBJ2-1, with D possibly being TRBD2 (6 bases). Material: naive and transitional (CD45RA+) T cells sorted from blood. The CDR3 spells CASSTDGSSYNEQFF. The CDR3 nucleotides read TGTGCCAGCAGCACGGACGGGAGCTCCTACAATGAGCAGTTCTTC.